This T cell receptor beta chain is from a study of response to subunit inactivated influenza vaccine. Study-level points and caveats: Authors suggested each seasonal influenza vaccination recruits few new T cells.

This clonotype has more than one count but fewer than ten. The target antigen is unknown. Each CDR3 protein is one row after TCRdb ran MiXCR on the RT-PCR reads. Seen here are 450,000 to 600,000 distinct CDR3 sequences, 16% observed once, and the top ten hold over 2.5%. In germline, CDR1 is SGHDT, CDR2 YYEEEE. The CDR3 is 14 amino acids. The trim removed 6 bases at V and 8 bases at J, leaving 10 bases unmatched. The receptor's source is a man between 50 and 70 years old who received an inactivated influenza vaccine. The sample here was CD4+ T cells sorted from PBMCs, taken around 25 months after vaccination. The gene calls are TRBV5-6 and TRBJ2-1, with 8 positions matching TRBD2. In nucleotides, the CDR3 is TGTGCCAGCAAAATTGGCGGGGGGCAGTATGAGCAGTTCTTC. Protein product: CASKIGGGQYEQFF.